The clone carrying this T cell receptor (beta chain) has ten or more counts. As yet, its antigen is unknown. These data belong to a study of T cells in Graves' hyperthyroidism and ophthalmopathy. Study results and limitations: Patients with ophthalmopathy were separated from those with stable hyperthyroidism by a 13 V-J model.

Amplified regions were TCR beta CDR3 sequences from RNA transcripts. Initially, a first-round RT-PCR of the TCR CDR3 employed the HTBI primer set. TCRdb used MiXCR to reprocess the multiplex PCR reads, holding one entry per CDR3 protein. The top ten clones hold about 8.9% of a sample with around 800,000 distinct CDR3 sequences, about two fifths of them seen once. A patient was excluded if there was uncontrolled infection, other autoimmune disease, pregnancy or lactation. V shed 8 bases, J shed 7 bases, and the junction held 13 bases outside the gene matches. Germline-derived CDR1 and CDR2 are LNHDA and SQIVND (reference sequence). The CDR3 contains 16 residues.

The sequencing input was blood. This sequence joins TRBV19 and TRBJ1-6; 8 bases line up with TRBD1. This TCR was sampled from a man aged 18 to 30 with Graves' hyperthyroidism. This CDR3 reads CASLPTDRVGNSPLHF. The CDR3 coding sequence is TGTGCCAGTCTACCAACGGACAGGGTGGGAAATTCACCCCTCCACTTT.